Listed here are 17 T cell receptor beta chains from one sample, sequenced in a study of blood T cell repertoires in COVID-19. Profiling relied on immunoSEQ multiplex PCR, and the TCRdb table lists in-frame clones only, not all of them. The sample carries just under 90,000 clones, 60% to 80% recorded once. The specimen was peripheral blood. These receptors originate from a woman older than 75 with acute or convalescent COVID-19.

This clone was counted a few times. The chain uses TRBV18 and TRBJ1-6; no firm D call. Germline V gives CDR1 KGHSH, CDR2 LQKENI. This CDR3 is 15 amino acids long. V lost 1 base and J 8 bases, leaving 12 bases between the germline ends. The CDR3 nucleotides read TGTGCCAGCTCACCACAGAGAGGGAGCGATTCACCCCTCCACTTT. It specifies CASSPQRGSDSPLHF.

J is TRBJ1-4 and V is TRBV19, with 8 bases lining up with TRBD1. There are 17 residues in the CDR3. The J segment lost 2 bases and the V segment lost 4 bases, leaving 9 bases of the junction unmatched. Germline V gives CDR1 LNHDA, CDR2 SQIVND (reference sequence). CDR3 nucleotides: TGTGCCAGTAGTAGAGGGACAGGTCGACTTACTAATGAAAAACTGTTTTTT. Its translation is CASSRGTGRLTNEKLFF.

V is TRBV3-1 (or the pseudogene TRBV3-2) and J is TRBJ2-1; 7 nucleotides line up with TRBD1. The germline V gene encodes CDR1 LGHDT and CDR2 YNNKEL (reference sequence). This CDR3 region has 17 residues. V gave up 3 bases and J gave up 7 bases; unmatched junction bases: 15. As DNA, the CDR3 is TGTGCCAGCAGCCAGGCCCCGGGGACAGCGGAGCTAAATGAGCAGTTCTTC. Its translation is CASSQAPGTAELNEQFF.

This clone appeared a single time. The CDR3 region is CASSPTRIWEKLFF. For the CDR3, the DNA is TGTGCCAGCAGCCCGACCAGGATTTGGGAAAAACTGTTTTTT. V is TRBV7-8 and J is TRBJ1-4; no firm D call. The V gene's germline CDR1 is SGHVS and CDR2 FQNEAQ. Trimming pared 5 bases from V and 8 bases from J, leaving 15 bases between. CDR3 length: 14 amino acids.

This clone was seen many times. The chain carries TRBV7-2 and TRBJ2-7, with 9 bases that match TRBD1. The CDR3 loop spans 14 amino acids. Looked up from germline, CDR1 is SGHTA and CDR2 is FQGNSA. V was clipped by 5 bases and J by 2 bases; unmatched bases: 4. In nucleotides, the CDR3 is TGTGCCAGCAGCCGGGGACAGGGAACCTACGAGCAGTACTTC. It yields the protein CASSRGQGTYEQYF.

This clone was counted only a few times. This sequence joins TRBV3-1 (or the pseudogene TRBV3-2) and TRBJ2-1, with D perhaps matching TRBD1 (6 bases). CDR3 length equals 13 residues. Germline V gene sequence: CDR1 LGHDT, CDR2 YNNKEL (reference sequence). Trimming took off 7 bases at V and 7 bases at J, with 14 bases between the two ends. CDR3 in amino acids: CASKAQGINEQFF. The CDR3 DNA is TGTGCCAGCAAGGCACAGGGTATTAATGAGCAGTTCTTC.

V and J are TRBV28 and TRBJ2-2; possible D gene TRBD2, 6 bases. The germline gives CDR1 MDHEN, CDR2 SYDVKM. This CDR3 has 14 residues. V was shortened by 7 bases and J by 3 bases, with 12 bases between the two germline ends. CDR3 sequence (DNA): TGTGCCAGCACAAACGGGGGAGACACCGGGGAGCTGTTTTTT. Translation gives CASTNGGDTGELFF.

The rearrangement uses TRBV11-2 and TRBJ2-7; unclear D gene. The CDR3 length is 13 residues. The germline CDR1 and CDR2 sequences are SGHAT and FQNNGV. Trimming removed 5 bases from V and 3 bases from J, with 11 bases in between. CDR3 coding DNA: TGTGCCAGCAGCGAACAACGAAACTACGAGCAGTACTTC. It is translated as CASSEQRNYEQYF.

This clone was recorded only once. V gene TRBV7-2 combines with J gene TRBJ2-5; weak D call: TRBD2 (5 bases). CDR1 SGHTA and CDR2 FQGNSA come from the germline V gene. This CDR3 spans 17 amino acids. With 2 bases removed from V and 5 bases from J, the gap between germline ends came to 21 bases. CDR3: CASSLLPSSRPEETQYF. The CDR3 DNA reads as TGTGCCAGCAGCTTACTGCCTAGCTCAAGACCCGAGGAGACCCAGTACTTC.

The rearrangement joins TRBV19 to TRBJ1-5; possible D gene TRBD1, 6 bases. V lost 3 bases to trimming and J lost 0 bases, with 9 bases between them. CDR1 is LNHDA and CDR2 is SQIVND in the germline V gene (reference sequence). CDR3 size: 15 residues. CDR3 protein: CASSIRDTSNQPQHF. In DNA form, the CDR3 reads TGTGCCAGTAGTATTCGGGACACTAGCAATCAGCCCCAGCATTTT.

J is TRBJ2-1 and V is TRBV27; 12 positions match TRBD2. Germline assignment: CDR1 MNHEY and CDR2 SMNVEV (reference sequence). The CDR3 loop spans 17 amino acids. J gave up 4 bases and V 4 bases, and 8 bases lay outside the gene matches. The CDR3: CASSSGRLAGEYNEQFF. DNA for the CDR3: TGTGCCAGCAGTTCAGGCCGACTAGCGGGGGAGTACAATGAGCAGTTCTTC.

This rearrangement joins TRBV15 to TRBJ1-3; no clear D. This CDR3 comprises 13 residues. The germline V gene encodes CDR1 LNHNV and CDR2 YYDKDF (reference sequence). The ends were cut back, 0 bases at V and 13 bases at J, with 13 bases in the middle. In DNA form, the CDR3 reads TGTGCCACCAGCAGAGATCGGCCAGCGCCGATATATTTT. Translating it yields CATSRDRPAPIYF.

The chain has TRBV7-2 and TRBJ1-1; D remains unclear. Germline loops: CDR1 SGHTA, CDR2 FQGNSA. The CDR3 has 12 amino acids. The V gene lost 1 base and the J gene lost 7 bases, with 7 bases spanning the gap. CDR3 in DNA: TGTGCCAGCAGCTTAGACCGGTATGAAGCTTTCTTT. Translated, it gives CASSLDRYEAFF.

V and J are TRBV6-1 and TRBJ2-7; 9 bases are a match to TRBD1. Unmatched junction bases numbered 3, after V lost 3 bases and J lost 3 bases. Germline loops: CDR1 MNHNS, CDR2 SASEGT. CDR3 size: 14 residues. DNA for the CDR3: TGTGCCAGCAGTGATGGGACAGGGTTCTACGAGCAGTACTTC. Translated: CASSDGTGFYEQYF.

The chain recombines TRBV10-3 with TRBJ1-1, with D possibly matching TRBD1 (6 bases). This CDR3 has 14 amino acids. Germline V gene lookup returns CDR1 ENHRY and CDR2 SYGVKD. With 2 bases removed from V and 5 bases from J, the gap between germline ends came to 12 bases. The chain's CDR3 is CAISEGGGRTEAFF. The DNA of the CDR3 is TGTGCCATCAGTGAGGGTGGGGGCCGGACTGAAGCTTTCTTT.

The table lists this clone with a few counts. The rearrangement joins TRBV6-2 or TRBV6-3 to TRBJ1-5, with TRBD1 matching 7 bases. Germline values: CDR1 MNHEY, CDR2 SVGEGT. The V segment lost 0 bases and the J segment 2 bases; nucleotides outside the gene matches: 4. The CDR3 loop spans 16 amino acids. For the CDR3, the DNA is TGTGCCAGCAGTTACTCGACCAGGGGGGGCAATCAGCCCCAGCATTTT. Encoded protein: CASSYSTRGGNQPQHF.

The chain links TRBV5-4 to TRBJ2-3; 8 bases align to TRBD2. The V and J ends lost 4 bases and 0 bases, in that order; junction bases with no gene match: 13. CDR1 is SGHNT and CDR2 is YYREEE in the germline V gene (reference sequence). CDR3 length equals 18 residues. The CDR3 sequence is CASSPVKVAGSSTDTQYF. The CDR3, as DNA: TGTGCCAGCAGCCCCGTTAAGGTAGCGGGGAGTAGCACAGATACGCAGTATTTT.